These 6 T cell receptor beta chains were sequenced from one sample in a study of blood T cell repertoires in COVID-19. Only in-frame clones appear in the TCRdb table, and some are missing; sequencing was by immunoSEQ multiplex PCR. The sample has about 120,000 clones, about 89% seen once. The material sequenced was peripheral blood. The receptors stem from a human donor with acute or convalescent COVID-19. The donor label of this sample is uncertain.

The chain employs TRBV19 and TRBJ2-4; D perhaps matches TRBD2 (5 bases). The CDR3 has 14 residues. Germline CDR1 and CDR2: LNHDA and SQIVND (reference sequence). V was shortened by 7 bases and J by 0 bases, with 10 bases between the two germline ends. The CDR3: CASKNGLAKNIQYF. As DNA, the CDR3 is TGTGCCAGTAAAAATGGACTAGCCAAAAACATTCAGTACTTC.

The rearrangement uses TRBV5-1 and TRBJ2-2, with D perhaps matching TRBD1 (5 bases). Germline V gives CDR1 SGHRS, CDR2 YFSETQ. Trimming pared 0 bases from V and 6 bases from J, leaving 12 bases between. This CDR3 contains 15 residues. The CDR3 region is CASSLAQEWSGELFF. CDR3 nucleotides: TGCGCCAGCAGCTTGGCACAGGAATGGTCCGGGGAGCTGTTTTTT.

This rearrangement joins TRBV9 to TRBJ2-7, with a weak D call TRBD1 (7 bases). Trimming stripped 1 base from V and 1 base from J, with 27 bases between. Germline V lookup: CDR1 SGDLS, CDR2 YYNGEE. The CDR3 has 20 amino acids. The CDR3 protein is CASSVTQGEGRGAPSYEQYF. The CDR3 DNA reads TGTGCCAGCAGCGTAACCCAAGGGGAAGGCAGGGGGGCCCCATCCTACGAGCAGTACTTC.

The CDR3 here is CASKIPRDSSYNEQFF. The CDR3 DNA reads as TGTGCCAGCAAAATTCCCCGGGACAGTTCGTACAATGAGCAGTTCTTC. The chain joins TRBV2 to TRBJ2-1; 7 nucleotides line up with TRBD1. Germline CDR1 and CDR2: SNHLY and FYNNEI. V gave up 7 bases and J gave up 4 bases; unmatched junction bases: 13. The CDR3 is 16 residues long.

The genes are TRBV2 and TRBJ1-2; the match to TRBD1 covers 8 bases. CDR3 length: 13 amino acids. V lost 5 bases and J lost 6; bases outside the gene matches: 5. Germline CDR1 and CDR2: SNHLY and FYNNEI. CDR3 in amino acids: CASSPDRGDGYTF. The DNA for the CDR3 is TGTGCCAGCAGTCCAGACAGGGGTGATGGCTACACCTTC.

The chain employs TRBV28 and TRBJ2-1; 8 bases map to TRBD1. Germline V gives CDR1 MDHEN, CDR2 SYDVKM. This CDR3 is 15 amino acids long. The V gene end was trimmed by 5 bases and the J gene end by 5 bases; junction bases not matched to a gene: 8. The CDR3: CASSTGQGEHNEQFF. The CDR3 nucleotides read TGTGCCAGCAGTACCGGACAGGGCGAACACAATGAGCAGTTCTTC.